Below are 10 T cell receptor beta chains sequenced from a single sample in a study of graft-versus-host responses after intestinal transplantation. The antigens of these receptors remain unknown. Clones were read by immunoSEQ multiplex PCR, and TCRdb kept only the in-frame ones, dropping some. This repertoire shows about 88,000 clones, approximately 90% found once; its top ten account for approximately 0.35%. The sequencing here drew on unstimulated CD4+ T cells sorted from spleen or lymph node cells, taken before transplant. All receptors come from a human donor who was the organ donor for an intestinal transplant.

The V gene is TRBV2, the J gene TRBJ1-6; D is unclear. V gave up 6 bases and J gave up 8 bases, with 17 bases separating them. The V gene's germline CDR1 is SNHLY and CDR2 FYNNEI. CDR3 length equals 15 residues. The CDR3 sequence: CASRNPPGRDSPLHF. The CDR3 nucleotides read TGTGCCAGCAGAAATCCCCCCGGGAGGGATTCACCCCTCCACTTT.

This rearrangement joins TRBV19 to TRBJ1-1; tentatively, D is TRBD1 (5 bases). Trimming pared 8 bases from V and 4 bases from J, leaving 17 bases between. The CDR3 loop spans 14 amino acids. CDR1 and CDR2 from the germline V gene are LNHDA and SQIVND (reference sequence). CDR3 sequence: CASLSGVWGTEAFF. The CDR3 bases are TGTGCCAGTCTCTCGGGGGTGTGGGGCACTGAAGCTTTCTTT.

J is TRBJ1-1 and V is TRBV5-1; 7 positions match TRBD1. The CDR3 contains 14 residues. The germline V gene has CDR1 SGHRS and CDR2 YFSETQ. V lost 6 bases to trimming and J lost 4 bases; unmatched junction nucleotides: 9. The CDR3 region has the DNA TGCGCCAGCACACTAAGGGGGCAAGGCACTGAAGCTTTCTTT. It encodes CASTLRGQGTEAFF.

The gene calls are TRBV5-1 and TRBJ2-7; D perhaps matches TRBD2 (7 bases). This CDR3 contains 17 residues. Germline V gene sequence: CDR1 SGHRS, CDR2 YFSETQ. The V gene lost 0 bases and the J gene lost 8 bases, with 24 bases spanning the gap. CDR3 coding DNA: TGCGCCAGCAGCTTGGTGGCGGGGGCGGGAATTGGATCGAAGCAGTACTTC. Protein: CASSLVAGAGIGSKQYF.

CDR3 in amino acids: CASTPGQGTDTQYF. The CDR3 DNA sequence: TGTGCCAGCACTCCGGGACAGGGGACAGATACGCAGTATTTT. The chain recombines TRBV2 with TRBJ2-3; TRBD1 agrees at 10 bases. Germline CDR1 reads SNHLY; CDR2 reads FYNNEI. The CDR3 is 14 amino acids. The V and J ends lost 7 bases and 3 bases, in that order; junction bases with no gene match: 4.

This CDR3 reads CASSLGQGANHGYTF. For the CDR3, the DNA is TGTGCCAGTAGTCTTGGTCAGGGGGCCAACCATGGCTACACCTTC. This chain links TRBV19 with TRBJ1-2; 8 bases match TRBD1. The CDR3 totals 15 residues. The germline V gene has CDR1 LNHDA and CDR2 SQIVND (reference sequence). Trimming removed 5 bases from V and 6 bases from J; junction bases left unmatched: 11.

This clone came up once. The chain is built from TRBV6-5 and TRBJ1-4, with D tentatively TRBD1 (5 bases). V was trimmed by 0 bases and J by 7 bases, leaving 9 bases between them. The CDR3 extends over 14 amino acids. Germline V gene lookup returns CDR1 MNHEY and CDR2 SVGAGI. As DNA, the CDR3 is TGTGCCAGCAGTTACTCGGGGCTGAGTGAAAAACTGTTTTTT. Amino acids: CASSYSGLSEKLFF.

The V gene is TRBV19, the J gene TRBJ2-2, with TRBD1 as a possible D gene (6 bases). Trimming took 8 bases from V and 6 from J, leaving 13 bases between them. CDR1 and CDR2 (germline): LNHDA, SQIVND (reference sequence). The CDR3 has 13 residues. The chain's CDR3 is CASRTVLAGELFF. The CDR3 DNA sequence: TGTGCCAGTCGGACAGTTCTCGCCGGGGAGCTGTTTTTT.

V usage is TRBV7-9 and J usage is TRBJ1-1, with D unclear. This CDR3 contains 15 residues. Trimming took off 1 base at V and 1 base at J, with 10 bases between the two ends. Germline V gene data show CDR1 as SEHNR and CDR2 as FQNEAQ (reference sequence). In DNA form, the CDR3 reads TGTGCCAGCAGCTTAGGGCGGGGATCGAACACTGAAGCTTTCTTT. Amino acid sequence: CASSLGRGSNTEAFF.

The rearrangement links TRBV30 to TRBJ1-1; 7 positions agree with TRBD1. The V segment lost 7 bases and the J segment 0 bases; nucleotides outside the gene matches: 11. The CDR3 is made up of 15 amino acids. Per the germline V gene, CDR1 is GTSNPN and CDR2 is SVGIG (reference sequence). The CDR3 loop is CAFMTGTAMNTEAFF. CDR3 nucleotides: TGTGCCTTCATGACCGGGACAGCTATGAACACTGAAGCTTTCTTT.